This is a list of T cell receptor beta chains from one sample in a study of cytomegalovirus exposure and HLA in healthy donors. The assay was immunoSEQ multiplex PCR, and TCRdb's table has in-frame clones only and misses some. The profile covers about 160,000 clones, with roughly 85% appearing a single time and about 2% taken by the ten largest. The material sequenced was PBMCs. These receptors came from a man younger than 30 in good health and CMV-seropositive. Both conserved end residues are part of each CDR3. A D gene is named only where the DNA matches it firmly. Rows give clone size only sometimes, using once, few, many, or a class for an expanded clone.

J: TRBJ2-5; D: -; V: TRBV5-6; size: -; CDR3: CASSFFRAGETQYF; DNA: TGTGCCAGCAGCTTCTTTAGGGCGGGTGAGACCCAGTACTTC
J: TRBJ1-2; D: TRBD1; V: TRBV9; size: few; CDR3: CASSARTGEYGYTF; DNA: TGTGCCAGCAGCGCGCGGACAGGGGAGTATGGCTACACCTTC
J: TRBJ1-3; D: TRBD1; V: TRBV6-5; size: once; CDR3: CASNDRGSNTIYF; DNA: TGTGCCAGCAATGACAGGGGGAGCAACACCATATATTTT
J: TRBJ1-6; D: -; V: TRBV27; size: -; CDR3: CASSPQGNSYNSPLHF; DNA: TGTGCCAGCAGTCCACAGGGAAACTCCTATAATTCACCCCTCCACTTT
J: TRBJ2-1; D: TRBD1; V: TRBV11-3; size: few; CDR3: CASSPRLGQGANEQFF; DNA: TGTGCCAGCAGCCCCAGGTTGGGACAGGGGGCAAATGAGCAGTTCTTC
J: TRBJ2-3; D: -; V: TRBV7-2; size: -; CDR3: CASSLTWTDKVSTDTQYF; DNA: TGTGCCAGCAGCTTAACATGGACTGACAAAGTGAGCACAGATACGCAGTATTTT
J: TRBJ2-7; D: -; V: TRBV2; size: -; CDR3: CASGTPGVREQYF; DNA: TGTGCCAGCGGCACACCAGGGGTACGCGAGCAGTACTTC
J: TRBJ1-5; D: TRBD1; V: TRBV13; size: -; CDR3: CASSDSRTGGDQPQHF; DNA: TGTGCCAGCAGCGATTCCCGGACAGGGGGCGATCAGCCCCAGCATTTT
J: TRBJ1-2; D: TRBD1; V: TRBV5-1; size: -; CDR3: CASSAGQNYGYTF; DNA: TGCGCCAGCAGCGCGGGACAGAACTATGGCTACACCTTC
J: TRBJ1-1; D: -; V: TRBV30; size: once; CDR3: CAWGATNTEAFF; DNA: TGTGCCTGGGGGGCCACGAACACTGAAGCTTTCTTT